This TCR beta chain was obtained from a study of CD4 T cell repertoires in COVID-19. Overall study: After roughly 10 days of IL-2 expansion, CFSE-low cells were relabeled and restimulated with other coronavirus spikes.

Clones were read by immunoSEQ multiplex PCR, and TCRdb kept only the in-frame ones, dropping some. This sample has 20,000 to 30,000 clones; roughly 92% occur once, and the top ten carry 0.66%. The table lists this clone with a count of one. The antigen is unknown. The memory T cells were sequenced right after ex vivo isolation, without culture. This CDR3 comprises 16 residues. CDR1 SGHNT and CDR2 YENEEA come from the germline V gene. V lost 1 base and J lost 4, with 14 bases in between. Study-wide findings and caveats: Several top expanded SARS-CoV-2-reactive clonotypes were shared by two or three memory subsets. SARS-CoV and/or HKU1 spike cultures shared between 7 and 25% of SARS-CoV-2 clonotypes.

This receptor was identified in a human donor who had COVID-19. The source material was circulating follicular helper CD4+ T cells (cTfh) from blood, sampled before the COVID-19 pandemic. The V gene is TRBV11-3, the J gene TRBJ2-1, with D maybe TRBD2 (6 bases). The CDR3 bases are TGTGCCAGCAGCTTAGGCGTTAGCGGTGGGTACAATGAGCAGTTCTTC. It encodes CASSLGVSGGYNEQFF.